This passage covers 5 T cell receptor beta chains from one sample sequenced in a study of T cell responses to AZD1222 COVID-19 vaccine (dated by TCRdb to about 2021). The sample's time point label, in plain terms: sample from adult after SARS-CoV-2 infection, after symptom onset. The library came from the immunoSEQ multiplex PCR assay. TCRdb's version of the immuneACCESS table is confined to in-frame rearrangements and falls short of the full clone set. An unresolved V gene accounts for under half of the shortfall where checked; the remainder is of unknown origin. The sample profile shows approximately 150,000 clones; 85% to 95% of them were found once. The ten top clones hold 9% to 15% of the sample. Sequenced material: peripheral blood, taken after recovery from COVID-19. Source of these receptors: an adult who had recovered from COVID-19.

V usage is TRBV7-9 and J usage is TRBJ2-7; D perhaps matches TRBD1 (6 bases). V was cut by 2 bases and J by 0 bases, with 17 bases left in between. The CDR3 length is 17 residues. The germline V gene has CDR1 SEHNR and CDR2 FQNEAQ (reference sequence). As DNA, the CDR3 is TGTGCCAGCAGCTTAACGAGGACAGCCTCAAGCTCCTACGAGCAGTACTTC. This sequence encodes CASSLTRTASSSYEQYF.

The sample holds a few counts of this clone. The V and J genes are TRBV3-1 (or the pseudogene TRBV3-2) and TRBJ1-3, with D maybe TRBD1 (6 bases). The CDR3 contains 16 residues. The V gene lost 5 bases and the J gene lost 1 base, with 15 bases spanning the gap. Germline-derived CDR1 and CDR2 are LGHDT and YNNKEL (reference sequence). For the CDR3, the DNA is TGTGCCAGCAGCACTCGTTCAGGGGTATCTGGAAACACCATATATTTT. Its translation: CASSTRSGVSGNTIYF.

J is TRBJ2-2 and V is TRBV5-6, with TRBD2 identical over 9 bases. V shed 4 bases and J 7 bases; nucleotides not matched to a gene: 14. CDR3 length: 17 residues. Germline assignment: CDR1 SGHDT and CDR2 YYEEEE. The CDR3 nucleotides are TGTGCCAGCAGCCCGGTCGGGAGCGGGAGGCAGATCGGGGAGCTGTTTTTT. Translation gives CASSPVGSGRQIGELFF.

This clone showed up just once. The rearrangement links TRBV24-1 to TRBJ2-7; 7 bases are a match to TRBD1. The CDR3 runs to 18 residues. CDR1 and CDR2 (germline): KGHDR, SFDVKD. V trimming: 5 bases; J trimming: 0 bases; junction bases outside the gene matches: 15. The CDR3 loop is CATSGPSSTGSGSYEQYF. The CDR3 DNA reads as TGTGCCACCAGTGGTCCTTCTTCGACAGGGAGCGGCTCCTACGAGCAGTACTTC.

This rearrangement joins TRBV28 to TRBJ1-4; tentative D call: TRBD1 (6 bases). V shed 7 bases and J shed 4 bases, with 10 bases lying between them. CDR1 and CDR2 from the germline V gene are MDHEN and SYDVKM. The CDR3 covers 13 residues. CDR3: CASMGGINEKLFF. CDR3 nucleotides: TGTGCCAGCATGGGGGGCATTAATGAAAAACTGTTTTTT. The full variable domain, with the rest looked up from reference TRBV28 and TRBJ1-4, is DVKVTQSSRYLVKRTGEKVFLECVQDMDHENMFWYRQDPGLGLRLIYFSYDVKMKEKGDIPEGYSVSREKKERFSLILESASTNQTSMYLCASMGGINEKLFFGSGTQLSVL.